This TCR beta chain was recovered during a study of graft-versus-host responses after intestinal transplantation. Notes on the study in general: Early after transplant, HvG declines were associated with peak levels of circulating GvH clones. Researchers found GvH clones in recipient marrow, and some showed up first in ileum or blood.

Germline CDR1 and CDR2: SGHTA and FQGNSA. This CDR3 region has 13 residues. Trimming took 1 base from V and 1 from J, leaving 3 bases between them. Sequenced by immunoSEQ multiplex PCR; TCRdb stores in-frame clones only, minus some. The sample gives roughly 11,000 clones, roughly nine tenths of which show up once; about 3.7% is in the top ten. Notes on this clone: Its antigen is as yet unknown.

Noted time point: postoperative day 105 after intestinal transplantation (dayNNNN = postoperative day). The sequence was collected from a human patient who received an intestinal transplant, so some T cells may come from the graft donor. This chain connects TRBV7-2 to TRBJ2-3; D not resolved. Sequencing used PBMCs, obtained 105 days after intestinal transplantation. Here the CDR3 reads CASSLGGTDTQYF. DNA for the CDR3: TGTGCCAGCAGCTTAGGGGGCACAGATACGCAGTATTTT.